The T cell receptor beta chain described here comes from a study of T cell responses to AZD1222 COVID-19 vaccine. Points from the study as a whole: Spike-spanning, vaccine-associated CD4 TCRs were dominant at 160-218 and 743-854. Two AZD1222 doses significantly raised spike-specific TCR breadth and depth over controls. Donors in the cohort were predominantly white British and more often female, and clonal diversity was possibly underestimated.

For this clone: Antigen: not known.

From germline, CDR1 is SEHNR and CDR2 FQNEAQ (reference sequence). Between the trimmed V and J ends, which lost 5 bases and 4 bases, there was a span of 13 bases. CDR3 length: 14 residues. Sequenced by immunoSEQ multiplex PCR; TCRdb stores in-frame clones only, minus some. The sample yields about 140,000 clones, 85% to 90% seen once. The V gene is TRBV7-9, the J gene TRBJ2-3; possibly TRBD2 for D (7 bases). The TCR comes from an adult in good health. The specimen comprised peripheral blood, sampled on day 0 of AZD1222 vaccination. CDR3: CASSLGGGPDTQYF. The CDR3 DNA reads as TGTGCCAGCAGCCTGGGAGGGGGTCCAGATACGCAGTATTTT.